Listed below are T cell receptor beta chains from one sample, sequenced in a study of response to subunit inactivated influenza vaccine. Using its own MiXCR run on the RT-PCR reads, TCRdb lists one record per CDR3 protein. This table has under 550,000 distinct CDR3 sequences, 6.5% to 8% appearing once. This material consisted of PBMCs from blood, taken around 25 months after vaccination. These receptors all come from a man between 45 and 75 years old who received an inactivated influenza vaccine. CDR3s include the opening cysteine and the closing phenylalanine or tryptophan. The D gene is left open where the match is weak. Size is stated for part of the rows, as once, few or many counts, or as a class when the clone is expanded.

TRBJ2-5 NA many TRBV5-1 TGCGCCAGCAGCTTGTGGAGGGGAGAGACCCAGTACTTC CASSLWRGETQYF
TRBJ2-1 TRBD2 many TRBV28 TGTGCCAGCAGTTTGAGCGGGAGTTTGAATGAGCAGTTCTTC CASSLSGSLNEQFF
TRBJ2-7 TRBD1 NA TRBV20-1 TGCAGTGCTAGGCGGGACAGGGGTAGGCAGTACTTC CSARRDRGRQYF
TRBJ2-5 TRBD1 NA TRBV5-1 TGCGCCAGCTCTGACAGGGTAGCAGAGACCCAGTACTTC CASSDRVAETQYF
TRBJ1-1 NA few TRBV15 TGTGCCACCAGCAGAGATCGCGGGAACACTGAAGCTTTCTTT CATSRDRGNTEAFF
TRBJ2-5 NA NA TRBV20-1 TGCAGTGCTGAGAGGCAAGAGACCCAGTACTTC CSAERQETQYF
TRBJ2-5 NA few TRBV20-1 TGCAGTGCTAGTTCCTATGGGGGAGAGACCCAGTACTTC CSASSYGGETQYF
TRBJ2-1 NA many TRBV12-3/TRBV12-4 TGTGCCAGCAGGCATACCGGAGGCTACAATGAGCAGTTCTTC CASRHTGGYNEQFF
TRBJ2-7 NA NA TRBV28 TGTGCCAGCAGTTTGGGGGGTCAGGCTACCTACGAGCAGTACTTC CASSLGGQATYEQYF
TRBJ2-1 TRBD1 few TRBV4-3 TGCGCCAGCAGCCAAATAGGGGACAGGGTTTGGCATGAGCAGTTCTTC CASSQIGDRVWHEQFF
TRBJ2-1 NA many TRBV12-3/TRBV12-4 TGTGCCAGCAGTTTCCTCTCCCCGGGGGAAAATGAGCAGTTCTTC CASSFLSPGENEQFF
TRBJ2-6 NA NA TRBV28 TGTGCCAGCAGTCCCTCGGCGGGGACTTTCTCTGGGGCCAACGTCCTGACTTTC CASSPSAGTFSGANVLTF
TRBJ2-3 NA few TRBV28 TGTGCCAGCAGCCGTCCTATCCTCTTGAATACGCAGTATTTT CASSRPILLNTQYF
TRBJ2-1 NA few TRBV7-2 TGTGCCAGCAGCTTAAGGGTCCTGGGGCAGGGGATCGATGAGCAGTTCTTC CASSLRVLGQGIDEQFF
TRBJ1-5 TRBD1 many TRBV6-2/TRBV6-3 TGTGCCAGCAGTTACTCGACAGGGGGAGGCAATCAGCCCCAGCATTTT CASSYSTGGGNQPQHF
TRBJ2-1 TRBD2 NA TRBV4-1 TGCGCCAGCAGCTCATTAAGCGGGGGGGAGTATGAGCAGTTCTTC CASSSLSGGEYEQFF
TRBJ1-3 NA NA TRBV7-2 TGTGCCAGCAGCTTAAATTCGGCACCGAGTACCATATATTTT CASSLNSAPSTIYF
TRBJ1-6 NA NA TRBV9 TGTGCCAGCAGCGTAAAGTGGGGTAATTCACCCCTCCACTTT CASSVKWGNSPLHF
TRBJ1-5 NA NA TRBV19 TGTGCCAGTACCATGGCTAGCAATCAGCCCCAGCATTTT CASTMASNQPQHF
TRBJ2-1 NA many TRBV10-3 TGTGCCATCAGTGAGTCGGACTTCGGGAATGAGCAGTTCTTC CAISESDFGNEQFF
TRBJ2-3 NA NA TRBV2 TGTGCCAGCACCCCGACTCCTGATACGCAGTATTTT CASTPTPDTQYF
TRBJ2-2 NA NA TRBV6-2/TRBV6-3 TGTGCCAGCAGGGCCGTAGTGGCGGGGCGCGGGCTTCTCCACCGGGAGCTGTTTTTT CASRAVVAGRGLLHRELFF
TRBJ1-2 NA NA TRBV5-1 TGCGCCAGCAGCTTTAGTCTGCTCCATAACTATGGCTACACCTTC CASSFSLLHNYGYTF
TRBJ2-3 TRBD2 NA TRBV27 TGTGCCAGCAGGGGACTAGTTTGGGGCCGCACAGATACGCAGTATTTT CASRGLVWGRTDTQYF
TRBJ2-1 NA few TRBV18 TGTGCCAGCTCACCGGGGGCGCGGAATGAGCAGTTCTTC CASSPGARNEQFF
TRBJ2-3 NA many TRBV7-6 TGTGCCAGCTCAATGGGCGGAACTAGCACAGATACGCAGTATTTT CASSMGGTSTDTQYF
TRBJ2-7 NA NA TRBV6-2/TRBV6-3 TGTGCCAGCAGAACAGAGGCCTACGAGCAGTACTTC CASRTEAYEQYF
TRBJ2-2 NA few TRBV7-2 TGTGCCAGCAGCCCCCGCCGGGAAGTGGCGAGCACCGGGGAGCTGTTTTTT CASSPRREVASTGELFF
TRBJ2-4 NA NA TRBV18 TGTGCCAGCTCACCCCCAAACCGAGGGTTAGCCAAAAACATTCAGTACTTC CASSPPNRGLAKNIQYF
TRBJ1-2 NA many TRBV20-1 TGCAGTGCTAGAGACAGGGGAAGAGGCTACACCTTC CSARDRGRGYTF
TRBJ2-2 NA NA TRBV7-8 TGTGCCAGCAGCTTACGGCTGAACACCGGGGAGCTGTTTTTT CASSLRLNTGELFF
TRBJ2-2 NA many TRBV20-1 TGCAGTGCTAGAGCTACTATCCAGGGGAGCACCGGGGAGCTGTTTTTT CSARATIQGSTGELFF
TRBJ2-1 TRBD1 many TRBV27 TGTGCCAGCAGGCGGGACAGGGTAAGCAATGAGCAGTTCTTC CASRRDRVSNEQFF
TRBJ2-1 NA NA TRBV9 TGTGCCAGCGGTTCGGGAGTGGGCAATGAGCAGTTCTTC CASGSGVGNEQFF
TRBJ2-6 NA many TRBV7-2 TGTGCCAGCAGCGTAGGACGGTACTCTGGGGCCAACGTCCTGACTTTC CASSVGRYSGANVLTF